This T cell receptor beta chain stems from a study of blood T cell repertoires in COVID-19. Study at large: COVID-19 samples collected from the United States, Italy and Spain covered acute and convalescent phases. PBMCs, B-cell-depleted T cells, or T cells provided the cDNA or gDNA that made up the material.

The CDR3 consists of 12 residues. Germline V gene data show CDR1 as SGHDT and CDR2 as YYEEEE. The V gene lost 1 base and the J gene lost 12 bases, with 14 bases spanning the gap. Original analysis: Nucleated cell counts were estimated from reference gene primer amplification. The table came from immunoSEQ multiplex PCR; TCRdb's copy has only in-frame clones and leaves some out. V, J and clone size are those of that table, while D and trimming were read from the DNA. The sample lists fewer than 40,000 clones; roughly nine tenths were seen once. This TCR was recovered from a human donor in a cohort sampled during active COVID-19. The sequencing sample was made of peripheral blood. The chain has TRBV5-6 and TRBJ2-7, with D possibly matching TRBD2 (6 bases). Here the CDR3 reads CASSLTAGSVYV. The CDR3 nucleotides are TGTGCCAGCAGCTTGACGGCGGGGTCTGTGTACGTC.